The entry that follows covers one T cell receptor beta chain sequence. These data come from a study of blood T cells in healthy people across ages. Study-wide background: The template switching approach captured approximately one barcoded beta molecule for every two T cells.

CDR3 size: 12 residues. V trimming: 6 bases; J trimming: 5 bases; junction bases outside the gene matches: 0. Germline CDR1 is KGHDR and CDR2 is SFDVKD. A second PCR, run for 7 to 11 cycles, used a sample-barcoded 5' primer plus a J-beta primer mix. Every cDNA molecule bore a tag from a template-switch adaptor containing 12 random nucleotides. Sequencing of every sample gave 2.5 million or more CDR3-containing paired-end reads. TCRdb analysed the 5' RACE reads with MiXCR anew, one entry per CDR3 protein. The table shows 1.4 million or so distinct CDR3 sequences, with approximately 43% occurring only once.

The genes are TRBV24-1 and TRBJ2-1; the match to TRBD2 covers 7 bases. Sequenced material: blood. The receptor was derived from a woman in her late teens or twenties in good health. In DNA form, the CDR3 reads TGTGCCACCAGTCGGGGGGACAATGAGCAGTTCTTC. Protein product: CATSRGDNEQFF.